The source of this TCR beta chain is a study of blood T cell repertoires in COVID-19 (dated by TCRdb to 2020 to 2021). Notes on the research overall: The collaborator samples originated in the United States, Italy and Spain and spanned the acute and convalescent phases of COVID-19. The prospective study material was composed of cDNA or gDNA derived from T cells, B-cell-depleted T cells, or PBMCs. Where available, HLA class I and class II types were taken from metadata supplied by the sample provider and were not determined by assay-based typing. The sample metadata nearly always contained a de-identified subject ID, COVID-19 status, age in years and sex. The dataset comprised deeply sampled blood TCRbeta repertoires from subjects exposed to, actively infected with, or recovered from COVID-19. A freely available public database, intended as a resource for researchers studying the immune response to SARS-CoV-2, is where the repertoires were released. The samples were drawn from two sources: the first 160 participants of the ongoing ImmuneRACE study, and 1,200 or so subjects contributed by 6 global collaborators.

The full study reports these points: Clinical and demographic metadata were provided uncurated, with the amount varying by source and participant.

Whole blood was collected in K2EDTA tubes by collaborating institutions according to the institutions' own protocols. For TCRbeta analysis, collaborators shipped samples as frozen whole blood, isolated PBMCs, or DNA extracted from either of those sample types. TCRbeta CDR3 regions were amplified from genomic DNA using the immunoSEQ Assay, a bias-controlled multiplex PCR. On the authors' methods: Nucleated cell counts per sample were estimated from amplification of reference gene primers within the assay. Sequence reads were collapsed and filtered to measure the absolute abundance of every unique TCRbeta CDR3 rearrangement. For each sample, productive Simpson clonality was calculated as the square root of Simpson's diversity index across productive rearrangements. The table was pulled from immuneACCESS by TCRdb, which kept in-frame rearrangements only. Such tables lose some clones; where checked, under half of the loss comes from unresolved V genes, and the rest has no known cause. The V and J calls and clone size were taken over from that table, and D and trimming were inferred from the DNA. The sample contains 100,000 or so clones, 80% of them found a single time. The top ten constitute 12% of the sample.

Sequences SGHTA (CDR1) and FQGTGA (CDR2) are obtained from the germline V gene. From the cysteine up to the phenylalanine, the CDR3 has a length of 15 residues. Only the CDR3 DNA is retained, 45 bases long and in frame from the first base. V ends up 5 bases short and J 4 bases short, with an unmatched junction base count of 9. In the case of this clone: Its antigen has not been determined. No base qualities exist here, and no much larger clone lies one base off it.

The sequencing sample was made of peripheral blood. In this chain, TRBV7-3 is recombined with TRBJ1-1; TRBD1 aligns with 8 central bases. This sequence was found in a woman between 70 and 85 years old with acute or convalescent COVID-19. The CDR3 has the sequence CASSQMGQGATEAFF. In nucleotides, the sequence is TGTGCCAGCAGCCAGATGGGCCAGGGGGCCACTGAAGCTTTCTTT.